Below, 21 T cell receptor beta chains from the same sample are listed, as sequenced in a study of T cell responses to AZD1222 COVID-19 vaccine. The repertoire was sequenced with immunoSEQ multiplex PCR; TCRdb's copy has only in-frame clones and lacks some. Of roughly 83,000 clones listed, more than 75% were seen once; the top ten hold roughly 9.4%. This sample comprised peripheral blood, obtained on day 0 of AZD1222 vaccination. These receptors all stem from an adult in good health.

This clone has only a few counts. This rearrangement joins TRBV11-2 to TRBJ2-5; no reliable D call. V shed 7 bases and J shed 0 bases, with 15 bases lying between them. Germline CDR1 and CDR2: SGHAT and FQNNGV. The CDR3 has 15 amino acids. The chain's CDR3 is CASTRLLRNQETQYF. In DNA, the CDR3 is TGTGCCAGCACCCGATTGCTGCGGAACCAAGAGACCCAGTACTTC.

V and J are TRBV18 and TRBJ1-4; no definite D call. The V gene lost 3 bases and the J gene lost 0 bases, with 8 bases spanning the gap. Germline assignment: CDR1 KGHSH and CDR2 LQKENI. The CDR3 has 15 amino acids. CDR3 DNA sequence: TGTGCCAGCTCACCGGGCGGGACAACTAATGAAAAACTGTTTTTT. This encodes CASSPGGTTNEKLFF.

The rearrangement joins TRBV28 to TRBJ2-1, with 8 bases matching TRBD1. V was clipped by 3 bases and J by 5 bases; unmatched bases: 9. CDR3 length: 16 residues. The germline V gene encodes CDR1 MDHEN and CDR2 SYDVKM. CDR3 sequence: CASSLPDRGPDNEQFF. The CDR3 DNA sequence: TGTGCCAGCAGTTTGCCTGACAGGGGACCTGACAATGAGCAGTTCTTC.

This clone has a handful of counts. This chain joins TRBV5-6 and TRBJ1-3; no clear D gene. V was trimmed by 2 bases and J by 0 bases, leaving 15 bases between them. Germline CDR1 reads SGHDT; CDR2 reads YYEEEE. This CDR3 region has 17 residues. The chain's CDR3 is CASSFRGPLSSGNTIYF. The CDR3 nucleotides are TGTGCCAGCAGCTTTCGCGGTCCTTTGAGCTCTGGAAACACCATATATTTT.

CDR3 in amino acids: CASSLAGGFDYGYTF. The CDR3 DNA follows: TGTGCCAGCTCACTAGCTGGGGGGTTCGACTATGGCTACACCTTC. V gene TRBV18 combines with J gene TRBJ1-2, with a weak D call TRBD1 (5 bases). This CDR3 has 15 amino acids. The germline V and J ends were trimmed by 4 bases and 3 bases, with 15 bases remaining between them. Germline CDR1 KGHSH, CDR2 LQKENI.

This clone was seen only a few times. This chain connects TRBV19 to TRBJ1-6; TRBD1 matches at 9 bases. The V and J ends lost 4 bases and 2 bases, in that order; junction bases with no gene match: 3. The CDR3 is 16 amino acids. Germline lookup yields CDR1 LNHDA and CDR2 SQIVND (reference sequence). The CDR3 DNA reads as TGTGCCAGTAGTAGAGGACAGGGGACCTATAATTCACCCCTCCACTTT. Its translation is CASSRGQGTYNSPLHF. Together with reference TRBV19 and TRBJ1-6, the CDR3 gives the full variable domain: DGGITQSPKYLFRKEGQNVTLSCEQNLNHDAMYWYRQDPGQGLRLIYYSQIVNDFQKGDIAEGYSVSREKKESFPLTVTSAQKNPTAFYLCASSRGQGTYNSPLHFGNGTRLTVT.

This clone was picked up a small number of times. The chain links TRBV18 to TRBJ2-7; D may be TRBD1 (6 bases). Germline lookup yields CDR1 KGHSH and CDR2 LQKENI. Deletions cut 2 bases from V and 5 bases from J, with 13 bases between. This CDR3 has 14 amino acids. CDR3 DNA: TGTGCCAGCTCACCAGGAATGACAGGTCACGAGCAGTACTTC. Protein product: CASSPGMTGHEQYF.

This clone showed up just a few times. V gene TRBV3-1 (or the pseudogene TRBV3-2) combines with J gene TRBJ1-6; D not resolved. The CDR3 runs 14 residues. In germline, CDR1 is LGHDT, CDR2 YNNKEL (reference sequence). V lost 4 bases to trimming and J lost 1 base, with 5 bases between them. The CDR3 sequence: CASSLGSYNSPLHF. The CDR3 nucleotides are TGTGCCAGCAGCCTTGGGTCCTATAATTCACCCCTCCACTTT.

The rearrangement uses TRBV20-1 and TRBJ1-2; tentatively, D is TRBD1 (6 bases). The CDR3 has 11 residues. Deletions cut 3 bases from V and 8 bases from J, with 10 bases between. Per germline, CDR1 DFQATT and CDR2 SNEGSKA (reference sequence). The CDR3 spells CSASRGVGYTF. The CDR3 DNA reads TGCAGTGCTAGCAGGGGCGTCGGCTACACCTTC.

This chain joins TRBV5-6 and TRBJ1-1; tentative D call: TRBD1 (5 bases). The V gene's germline CDR1 is SGHDT and CDR2 YYEEEE. This CDR3 has 18 residues. Trimming took off 7 bases at V and 1 base at J, with 26 bases between the two ends. CDR3 in amino acids: CASLRGAGLLRANTEAFF. In DNA, the CDR3 is TGTGCCAGCCTCCGGGGAGCGGGGCTACTAAGAGCGAACACTGAAGCTTTCTTT. The whole variable domain, remainder taken from reference TRBV5-6 and TRBJ1-1, is DAGVTQSPTHLIKTRGQQVTLRCSPKSGHDTVSWYQQALGQGPQFIFQYYEEEERQRGNFPDRFSGHQFPNYSSELNVNALLLGDSALYLCASLRGAGLLRANTEAFFGQGTRLTVV.

The J gene is TRBJ2-7, the V gene TRBV4-1; D might be TRBD1 (9 bases). V lost 4 bases, J lost 2 bases, and 24 bases lay in between. The CDR3 has 18 residues. Germline lookup yields CDR1 MGHRA and CDR2 YSYEKL. CDR3 coding DNA: TGCGCCAGCAGCCCCGGGACAGGGCTTAGCGGGGCTGCCTACGAGCAGTACTTC. This gives the protein CASSPGTGLSGAAYEQYF.

This chain links TRBV5-6 with TRBJ1-1; D is unresolved. CDR3 length: 18 amino acids. The V gene lost 5 bases and the J gene lost 0 bases, with 23 bases spanning the gap. Per germline, CDR1 SGHDT and CDR2 YYEEEE. In DNA form, the CDR3 reads TGTGCCAGCAGGCAAGCCCCGGGGAGGTGGTCGATGAACACTGAAGCTTTCTTT. Its translation is CASRQAPGRWSMNTEAFF.

CDR3 bases: TGTGCCAGTAGTCCGTACGATAGGTACGAGCAGTACTTC. Protein: CASSPYDRYEQYF. The gene calls are TRBV19 and TRBJ2-7; D gene ambiguous. Germline V gene lookup returns CDR1 LNHDA and CDR2 SQIVND (reference sequence). This CDR3 contains 13 residues. V was cut by 5 bases and J by 4 bases, with 12 bases left in between. The variable domain in full, with the rest retrieved from reference TRBV19 and TRBJ2-7, is DGGITQSPKYLFRKEGQNVTLSCEQNLNHDAMYWYRQDPGQGLRLIYYSQIVNDFQKGDIAEGYSVSREKKESFPLTVTSAQKNPTAFYLCASSPYDRYEQYFGPGTRLTVT.

This clone occurred a few times. The chain is built from TRBV14 and TRBJ1-6; a weak D match, TRBD1 (5 bases). From germline, CDR1 is SGHDN and CDR2 FVKESK. Trimming removed 0 bases at V and 10 bases at J, with 7 bases between. The CDR3 consists of 13 residues. CDR3 DNA sequence: TGTGCCAGCAGCCAAGATGGGACCTCACCCCTCCACTTT. This codes for CASSQDGTSPLHF. Together with reference TRBV14 and TRBJ1-6, the CDR3 gives the full variable domain: EAGVTQFPSHSVIEKGQTVTLRCDPISGHDNLYWYRRVMGKEIKFLLHFVKESKQDESGMPNNRFLAERTGGTYSTLKVQPAELEDSGVYFCASSQDGTSPLHFGNGTRLTVT.

V and J are TRBV9 and TRBJ2-1; 13 nucleotides agree with TRBD2. The CDR3 covers 15 residues. The germline V gene encodes CDR1 SGDLS and CDR2 YYNGEE. V shed 4 bases, J shed 7 bases, and the junction held 5 bases outside the gene matches. The CDR3 sequence is CASSLTSGGANEQFF. The CDR3 DNA reads TGTGCCAGCAGCCTTACTAGCGGGGGGGCGAATGAGCAGTTCTTC.

The chain employs TRBV5-1 and TRBJ1-2, with unresolved D. Germline CDR1 SGHRS, CDR2 YFSETQ. Trimming removed 0 bases from V and 13 bases from J, with 16 bases in between. The CDR3 runs to 13 residues. In DNA form, the CDR3 reads TGCGCCAGCAGCTTGGCCCCAGAGGGCCAGAGCACCTTC. Protein: CASSLAPEGQSTF.

The CDR3 loop reads CAWSGRGRGGPIETQYF. The CDR3 region has the DNA TGTGCCTGGAGTGGACGAGGGCGGGGGGGCCCAATCGAGACCCAGTACTTC. This rearrangement joins TRBV30 to TRBJ2-5, with 9 bases lining up with TRBD2. The J segment lost 5 bases and the V segment lost 1 base, leaving 14 bases of the junction unmatched. Germline CDR1 GTSNPN, CDR2 SVGIG (reference sequence). The length of the CDR3 is 17 residues.

The chain employs TRBV5-1 and TRBJ1-1; possible D gene TRBD1, 6 bases. Germline CDR1 SGHRS, CDR2 YFSETQ. V lost 0 bases to trimming and J lost 3 bases, with 6 bases between them. The CDR3 length is 13 residues. CDR3 nucleotides: TGCGCCAGCAGCTTGGCAGGGGACACTGAAGCTTTCTTT. It translates to CASSLAGDTEAFF.

This clone has only one observation. The chain links TRBV4-1 to TRBJ2-7; D is uncertain. Germline V gene sequence: CDR1 MGHRA, CDR2 YSYEKL. V lost 3 bases, J lost 3 bases, and 9 bases lay in between. The CDR3 consists of 13 residues. This CDR3 reads CASSQSPFYEQYF. The CDR3 bases are TGCGCCAGCAGCCAGAGTCCCTTCTACGAGCAGTACTTC.

V usage is TRBV7-8 and J usage is TRBJ2-1; TRBD1 matches at 8 bases. This CDR3 is built from 16 residues. The V and J ends lost 4 bases and 7 bases, in that order; junction bases with no gene match: 12. Germline-derived CDR1 and CDR2 are SGHVS and FQNEAQ. CDR3 bases: TGTGCCAGCAGCTCAGTGGCCGGGACAGGAGTAAATGAGCAGTTCTTC. This encodes CASSSVAGTGVNEQFF.

The chain is built from TRBV10-3 and TRBJ2-7; 7 positions match TRBD2. This CDR3 spans 15 amino acids. Germline V gene sequence: CDR1 ENHRY, CDR2 SYGVKD. Unmatched junction bases numbered 3, after V lost 0 bases and J lost 1 base. The CDR3 DNA reads TGTGCCATCAGTGAGTCGGGGGGGTTATCCTACGAGCAGTACTTC. This translates into CAISESGGLSYEQYF.